This T cell receptor (beta chain) came from a study of naive and memory T cell subsets. Study findings and constraints: Especially in CD8 cells, naive repertoires contained a few larger clonotypes, possibly CD45RA-re-expressing memory cells.

Two oligonucleotides, mixed equimolar, formed the beta constant-region primer covering TRBC1 and TRBC2. Ligated cDNA was amplified by four rounds of PCR with nested alpha and beta constant-region primers and SP2. Each CDR3 protein gets one entry after TCRdb re-called the UMI-ligation and nested PCR reads with MiXCR. The sample records tens of thousands of distinct CDR3 sequences, about 11% being singletons. V was pared by 8 bases and J by 0 bases, with 8 bases between. The CDR3 runs 13 residues. CDR1 and CDR2 from the germline V gene are LNHNV and YYDKDF (reference sequence). After CD4 positive bead selection, the CD4-negative fraction gave CD8 T cells. With regard to this clonotype: Its antigen remains unidentified.

The chain uses TRBV15 and TRBJ1-3, with D possibly being TRBD1 (6 bases). The sample was naive CD4+ T cells from blood. The clonotype comes from a human donor in good health. The CDR3 spells CATRGASGNTIYF. As DNA, the CDR3 is TGTGCCACCCGGGGGGCCTCTGGAAACACCATATATTTT.